What follows is one TCR beta chain and its context. Looked up from germline, CDR1 is MRHNA and CDR2 is SNTAGT. The CDR3 extends over 16 amino acids. With V trimmed by 6 bases and J by 3 bases, 7 bases remained unmatched. The data belong to a study of blood T cell repertoires in COVID-19. Study background: Acute-phase and convalescent COVID-19 samples originated in the United States, Italy and Spain. PBMCs, B-cell-depleted T cells, or T cells provided the cDNA or gDNA that made up the material.

TCRdb's table, derived via immunoSEQ multiplex PCR, lists solely in-frame clones and lacks some. The sample consists of more than 150,000 clones, more than 70% of them appearing once. This clonotype was obtained from a man in his fifties or sixties with acute or convalescent COVID-19. Sequenced material: peripheral blood. The rearrangement uses TRBV6-4 and TRBJ2-2, with 10 positions matching TRBD1. The chain's CDR3 is CASSRHGTGDTGELFF. In DNA form, the CDR3 reads TGTGCCAGCAGCAGACATGGGACAGGGGACACCGGGGAGCTGTTTTTT.